This TCR beta chain was profiled in a study of molecular identifiers for immune sequencing clone quantification. Study results and limitations: Among effectors, clones above 20 RNA copies held over 98% of molecules; among naive cells, under 1%.

For this clonotype: Its antigen is still unknown.

TCRdb fed the PCR reads into MiXCR, producing one record per CDR3 protein. The profile covers over 600,000 distinct CDR3 sequences, with nearly 20% appearing a single time and 0.7% to 1% taken by the ten largest. The CDR3 covers 13 residues. Germline V gene data show CDR1 as SGHNT and CDR2 as YENEEA. Trimming stripped 1 base from V and 6 bases from J, with 10 bases between. This TCR derives from a human donor in good health. Some libraries in this study had Jurkat cell RNA spiked in. Source material: naive CD8+ T cells from blood, with Jurkat cell RNA spiked in. Subset defined: FACS-sorted CD8+CD4-CCR7+CD45RA+ naive T cells. The chain recombines TRBV11-3 with TRBJ2-7; D possibly corresponds to TRBD2 (5 bases). The DNA of the CDR3 is TGTGCCAGCAGCTTAGTAGACGGGGTCGAGCAGTACTTC. The encoded protein is CASSLVDGVEQYF.